This T cell receptor beta chain derives from a study of tumor-infiltrating lymphocytes in primary liver carcinoma. cDNA specific to TCR beta was made from around 470 ng of total RNA, with a constant-region primer employed for priming. Slightly modified ARM-PCR with three nested multiplex PCR rounds yielded TCR beta libraries. Each CDR3 protein is one row after TCRdb ran MiXCR on the multiplex PCR reads. The sample consists of under 130,000 distinct CDR3 sequences, around 84% of them appearing once. The tissue used was unsorted bulk material of about 19-33 mg. RNA and DNA were co-extracted from it with the AllPrep DNA/RNA mini kit. This clonotype was seen only once. The sample was liver tumor tissue from sampling region 3. Described subset: tumor region T3, left-lateral pole. The TCR sequence derives from a middle-aged man with primary liver carcinoma and hepatitis B virus infection.

In nucleotides, the CDR3 is TGTGCCAGCGGCCACGGGACTAGCGGGAATATTGTGCAGTTCTTC. Protein product: CASGHGTSGNIVQFF. The V gene is TRBV5-4, the J gene TRBJ2-1, with 13 bases fitting TRBD2. The ends lost 7 bases at V and 12 bases at J; junction bases unmatched: 13. CDR3 length equals 15 residues. Germline V lookup: CDR1 SGHNT, CDR2 YYREEE (reference sequence).